Shown below are 3 T cell receptor beta chains from a single sample sequenced in a study of cytomegalovirus exposure and HLA in healthy donors. Repertoires were generated with immunoSEQ multiplex PCR, while TCRdb's copy carries only in-frame clones and drops some. In the table there are fewer than 400,000 clones, 70% to 90% of which are singletons. The sample consisted of PBMCs. The origin of the receptors is a woman younger than 35 in good health and CMV-seronegative.

CDR3 DNA: TGTGCCATCAGCGCCGGGACCGGAGGGACAGATACGCAGTATTTT. Translation: CAISAGTGGTDTQYF. This chain joins TRBV10-3 and TRBJ2-3, with a weak D call TRBD2 (6 bases). Germline V gene lookup returns CDR1 ENHRY and CDR2 SYGVKD. V dropped 6 bases and J dropped 3 bases, with 16 bases sitting between them. This CDR3 has 15 amino acids.

V usage is TRBV4-1 and J usage is TRBJ1-4; D may be TRBD1 (5 bases). The CDR3 is 15 amino acids. Germline CDR1 and CDR2: MGHRA and YSYEKL. The V end lost 1 base, the J end lost 13 bases, and 19 bases lay between the germline ends. The CDR3 DNA reads TGCGCCAGCAGCCAAGCTACAGGCCTAATGCGGGGACTGTTTTTT. It yields the protein CASSQATGLMRGLFF.

The chain is built from TRBV5-6 and TRBJ1-5; a weak D match, TRBD1 (5 bases). With 6 bases removed from V and 2 bases from J, the gap between germline ends came to 12 bases. Germline CDR1 and CDR2: SGHDT and YYEEEE. CDR3 length: 14 amino acids. This chain's CDR3 is CASNWARGNQPQHF. CDR3 DNA: TGTGCCAGCAATTGGGCCAGGGGCAATCAGCCCCAGCATTTT.